This T cell receptor (beta chain) was profiled in a study of OX40 agonist ivuxolimab in advanced cancers. Study-level background: Ivuxolimab, which targeted the costimulatory receptor OX40 (CD134), was an agonistic, fully human IgG2 monoclonal antibody. Patients were allowed to have had prior anti-PD-1, anti-PD-L1 or anti-CTLA-4 therapy, and approximately 39% of the dose-escalation patients had been treated with checkpoint inhibitors. Intravenous ivuxolimab was administered to patients every 2 weeks at six dose levels: 0.01, 0.1, 0.3, 1.5, 3 and 10 mg/kg. Partial responses were achieved by three dose-escalation patients, of whom one had hepatocellular carcinoma and two had cutaneous melanoma. Of the approximately 54 patients in dose escalation, about 20 had hepatocellular carcinoma, some 15 had melanoma, 9 had renal cell carcinoma and 9 had head and neck cancer. The paper reports the monotherapy dose-escalation portion (N ≈ 50 patients) of the phase I ivuxolimab trial. In the dose-escalation cohort, around 80% of patients were male, and the mean age was 60 years with a range of roughly 20 to 80. Peripheral TCRbeta sequencing aimed to test whether ivuxolimab altered TCR sequence diversity and caused clonal T-cell expansion.

On the study overall, not on this receptor specifically: Which antigens the clonally expanded peripheral T cells were specific for was not determined. In partial responders in the 0.1-3.0 mg/kg groups, normalized peripheral clonal expansion was found to be among the lowest, especially among CD8+ T cells. Low levels of normalized T-cell clonal expansion were also shown by some nonresponding patients. At doses of 0.1 to 3.0 mg/kg, clonal expansion of both CD4+ and CD8+ blood T cells was observed from baseline to week 6. On average, CD8+ T cells showed more expanded clones than CD4+ T cells after ivuxolimab.

Genomic DNA was extracted from sorted cells for sequencing of the TCRbeta CDR3 region. The immunoSEQ Assay was used to sequence the TCRbeta CDR3 regions. The source is immuneACCESS, and TCRdb retained only in-frame sequences with V and J called. Part of the clones is not carried over; for the studies checked, unresolved V genes explain less than half of this, and the remainder is unexplained. In all, the sample holds about 40,000 clones, and roughly 91% of those were seen once. Around 13% of the sample is held by the ten biggest clonotypes. About this clone: No antigen is known for it. Base quality data are lacking; no much larger clone is found one base away.

CDR1 and CDR2 were assigned from the germline V gene as SGHVS and FNYEAQ. V and J are trimmed by 5 bases and 3 bases, and the gene matches miss 12 bases of the junction. The CDR3 contains 16 residues, cysteine and phenylalanine counted. Kept here is only the CDR3 DNA, which spans 48 bases and is read in frame from base 1. The trial excluded patients who had a history of autoimmune disease or were on systemic immunosuppression. Peripheral blood for TCR sequencing was drawn from every dose cohort at baseline, at cycle 4 day 1 and at cycle 7 day 1. The samples were taken from a phase I, first-in-human, multicenter, open-label dose-escalation trial of ivuxolimab. Adults with locally advanced or metastatic head and neck squamous cell, hepatocellular, melanoma or renal cell carcinoma were enrolled in the trial. Before TCR sequencing, CD4+ and CD8+ T cells were separately sorted from peripheral blood.

This TCR was sampled from an adult with an advanced solid tumor such as melanoma, head and neck, liver or kidney cancer. This sample comprised CD4+ or CD8+ T cells sorted from blood, obtained in a trial of the OX40 agonist ivuxolimab. The chain links TRBV7-6 with TRBJ2-7, with TRBD2 matching 8 junction bases. The CDR3 protein: CASSRPPGGLYYEQYF. The nucleotide sequence is given as TGTGCCAGCAGCCGCCCCCCGGGAGGGCTCTACTACGAGCAGTACTTC.